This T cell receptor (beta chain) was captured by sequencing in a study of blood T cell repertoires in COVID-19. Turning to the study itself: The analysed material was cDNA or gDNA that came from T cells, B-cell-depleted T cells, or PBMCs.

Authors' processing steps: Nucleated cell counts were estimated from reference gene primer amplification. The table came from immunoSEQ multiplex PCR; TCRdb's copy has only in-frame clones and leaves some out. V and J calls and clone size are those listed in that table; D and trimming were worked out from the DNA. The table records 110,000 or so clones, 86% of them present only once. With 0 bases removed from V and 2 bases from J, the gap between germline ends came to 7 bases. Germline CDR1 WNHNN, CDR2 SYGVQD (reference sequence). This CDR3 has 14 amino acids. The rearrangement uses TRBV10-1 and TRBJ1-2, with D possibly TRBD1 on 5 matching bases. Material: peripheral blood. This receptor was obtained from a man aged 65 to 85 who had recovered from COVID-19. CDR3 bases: TGCGCCAGCAGTGAGTCGACAGACAACTATGGCTACACCTTC. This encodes CASSESTDNYGYTF.